This TCR beta chain derives from a study of T cells in Graves' hyperthyroidism and ophthalmopathy. Enrolled ophthalmopathy patients presented with a Clinical Activity Score of at least 3, a NOSPECS grade of at least 4, and disease duration under 3 months. Exclusion followed for patients with uncontrolled infection, other autoimmune disease, pregnancy or lactation. TCR beta CDR3 sequences were amplified from RNA transcripts. First-round RT-PCR with HTBI primers amplified the TCR CDR3 region. TCRdb analysed the multiplex PCR reads with MiXCR anew, one entry per CDR3 protein. The table has hundreds of thousands of distinct CDR3 sequences, approximately 15% seen once. This clonotype was observed many times. The germline V gene has CDR1 MDHEN and CDR2 SYDVKM. The V end lost 10 bases, the J end lost 0 bases, and 8 bases lay between the germline ends. The CDR3 has 12 residues.

The receptor was derived from a woman aged 45-60 years with Graves' ophthalmopathy. The V call is TRBV28, the J call TRBJ2-3; D is ambiguous. Sequenced sample: blood. Here the CDR3 DNA reads TGTGCCACCCGAACTAGCACAGATACGCAGTATTTT. It is translated as CATRTSTDTQYF.